Below, 25 T cell receptor beta chains from the same sample are listed, as sequenced in a study of molecular identifiers for immune sequencing clone quantification. TCRdb re-called the PCR reads with MiXCR, one entry per CDR3 protein. This sample has about 640,000 distinct CDR3 sequences, with about 20% found just once. Sequences were obtained from naive CD8+ T cells from blood, with Jurkat cell RNA spiked in. The subset is: FACS-sorted CD8+CD4-CCR7+CD45RA+ naive T cells. These TCRs come from a human donor in good health. Some libraries in this study had Jurkat cell RNA spiked in.

This chain links TRBV10-3 with TRBJ2-3; D tentatively reads TRBD1 or TRBD2 (5 bases each). CDR1 is ENHRY, CDR2 SYGVKD, per germline. Trimming shortened V by 4 bases and J by 4 bases, and 15 bases separated the two germline ends. The CDR3 covers 15 residues. CDR3 sequence (DNA): TGTGCCATCAGTGCCCCCGGGGCCAGCGCAGATACGCAGTATTTT. Its protein is CAISAPGASADTQYF.

This clonotype came up a few times. The chain couples TRBV28 to TRBJ2-2; 7 positions agree with TRBD1. Trimming at V came to 4 bases and at J to 0 bases, leaving 5 bases not matched to a gene. This CDR3 has 16 amino acids. Looked up from germline, CDR1 is MDHEN and CDR2 is SYDVKM. This CDR3 reads CASSSRDSTNTGELFF. Here the CDR3 DNA reads TGTGCCAGCAGTTCCCGGGACAGCACGAACACCGGGGAGCTGTTTTTT.

This clonotype was counted ten times or more. This chain connects TRBV11-2 to TRBJ2-7; 7 nucleotides agree with TRBD1. After removal of 1 base from V and 2 bases from J, the junction contained 5 bases not matched to a gene. CDR1 SGHAT and CDR2 FQNNGV come from the germline V gene. The CDR3 consists of 15 residues. CDR3 in amino acids: CASSLVGDSAYEQYF. CDR3 in DNA: TGTGCCAGCAGCTTAGTGGGGGACAGCGCCTACGAGCAGTACTTC.

This clonotype has a handful of counts. Since a much larger clone is just one base distant, this may be a read error. The J gene is TRBJ2-6, the V gene TRBV7-9; perhaps TRBD2 as D (6 bases). The CDR3 totals 15 residues. The germline V gene encodes CDR1 SEHNR and CDR2 FQNEAQ (reference sequence). The CDR3 protein is CASSYYVGGANALTF. The CDR3 nucleotides read TGTGCCAGCAGCTATTATGTAGGAGGGGCCAACGCCCTGACTTTC.

This chain connects TRBV15 to TRBJ1-1; D is unclear. The CDR3 is 13 amino acids. CDR1 LNHNV and CDR2 YYDKDF come from the germline V gene (reference sequence). Trimming removed 5 bases from V and 9 bases from J, with 16 bases in between. CDR3 bases: TGTGCCACCAGCGGCGGACGTCCTGCCAAAGCTTTCTTT. Encoded protein: CATSGGRPAKAFF.

As concerns this clonotype: A much larger clone lies a single base off, so this may be a read error. The genes are TRBV7-9 and TRBJ2-3, with TRBD1 as a possible D gene (5 bases). Deletions cut 5 bases from V and 6 bases from J, with 18 bases between. The CDR3 is 15 amino acids. CDR1 is SEHNR, CDR2 FQNEAQ, per germline (reference sequence). CDR3 sequence reads: CASSLLQGFFDTQYF. The CDR3 bases are TGTGCCAGCAGCCTACTCCAGGGATTCTTTGATACGCAGTATTTT.

The gene calls are TRBV20-1 and TRBJ2-2; no firm D call. CDR3 length equals 14 residues. V lost 3 bases and J lost 1, with 9 bases in between. The germline gives CDR1 DFQATT, CDR2 SNEGSKA (reference sequence). Here the CDR3 reads CSASVLGNTGELFF. The CDR3 nucleotides read TGCAGTGCTAGCGTCCTCGGGAACACCGGGGAGCTGTTTTTT.

A word on this clonotype: A much larger clone is a single base away; this may be a read error. The chain uses TRBV4-1 and TRBJ1-3; weak D call: TRBD1 (6 bases). Germline V gene sequence: CDR1 MGHRA, CDR2 YSYEKL. The CDR3 sequence is 15 residues long. CDR3 DNA: TGCGCCGGCAGCCAAGATGGGGGCTTCAAGAACACCATATATTTT. Translation gives CAGSQDGGFKNTIYF.

The table lists this clonotype with a few counts. The V and J genes are TRBV5-6 and TRBJ2-7; D not resolved. V was clipped by 0 bases and J by 3 bases, with 10 bases between them. Germline V gene lookup returns CDR1 SGHDT and CDR2 YYEEEE. The CDR3 consists of 14 residues. This chain's CDR3 is CASSLGAGLYEQYF. The DNA of the CDR3 is TGTGCCAGCAGCTTGGGGGCAGGTCTCTACGAGCAGTACTTC.

The V gene is TRBV2, the J gene TRBJ1-2, with 9 nucleotides matching TRBD1. The CDR3 length is 14 residues. After removal of 5 bases from V and 3 bases from J, the junction contained 4 bases not matched to a gene. Germline-derived CDR1 and CDR2 are SNHLY and FYNNEI. CDR3 protein: CASSSWTGDYGYTF. In nucleotides, the CDR3 is TGTGCCAGCAGTAGTTGGACAGGGGACTATGGCTACACCTTC.

This clonotype was observed many times. The CDR3 here is CASGTGYLSYNEQFF. CDR3 DNA: TGTGCCAGCGGGACAGGCTATCTCTCCTACAATGAGCAGTTCTTC. This rearrangement joins TRBV14 to TRBJ2-1, with TRBD1 matching over 8 bases. CDR1 and CDR2 from the germline V gene are SGHDN and FVKESK. The J segment lost 0 bases and the V segment lost 8 bases, leaving 6 bases of the junction unmatched. The CDR3 sequence is 15 residues long.

The table lists this clonotype with many counts. In DNA form, the CDR3 reads TGTGCCAGCAGTTACTTTCTCGGACAGCCTTCGAACACCGGGGAGCTGTTTTTT. Residues: CASSYFLGQPSNTGELFF. This chain connects TRBV6-2 or TRBV6-3 to TRBJ2-2; tentative D call: TRBD1 (6 bases). Trimming took 1 base from V and 0 from J, leaving 15 bases between them. CDR3 length: 18 residues. The germline gives CDR1 MNHEY, CDR2 SVGEGT.

This clonotype was picked up a small number of times. V and J are TRBV24-1 and TRBJ2-1; no clear D. Trimming stripped 5 bases from V and 4 bases from J, with 8 bases between. This CDR3 region has 13 residues. Looked up from germline, CDR1 is KGHDR and CDR2 is SFDVKD. The chain's CDR3 is CATSGFRYNEQFF. The CDR3 bases are TGTGCCACCAGTGGTTTTAGGTACAATGAGCAGTTCTTC.

About this clonotype: It may be a read error: a sequence one base away is much more abundant. The CDR3 here is CASTYSSGSGQPQHF. CDR3 nucleotides: TGTGCCAGTACCTATTCGTCAGGGTCTGGTCAGCCCCAGCATTTT. The rearrangement joins TRBV19 to TRBJ1-5, with D possibly TRBD1 on 5 matching bases. Germline-derived CDR1 and CDR2 are LNHDA and SQIVND (reference sequence). With 7 bases removed from V and 6 bases from J, the gap between germline ends came to 19 bases. The CDR3 is 15 amino acids.

This clonotype has at least ten counts. This chain links TRBV5-4 with TRBJ1-1; D unresolved. Trimming cost V 0 bases and J 0 bases, with 6 bases left between them. Germline V lookup: CDR1 SGHNT, CDR2 YYREEE (reference sequence). CDR3 size: 14 residues. The CDR3 sequence: CASSLGVMNTEAFF. CDR3 nucleotide sequence: TGTGCCAGCAGCTTGGGGGTCATGAACACTGAAGCTTTCTTT.

This clonotype was observed many times. V is TRBV4-1 and J is TRBJ2-3, with D hard to call. Trimming cost V 0 bases and J 1 base, with 14 bases left between them. The CDR3 covers 17 residues. The V gene's germline CDR1 is MGHRA and CDR2 YSYEKL. The CDR3 region has the DNA TGCGCCAGCAGCCAAGAGGTCCGGGTCCTTCGCACAGATACGCAGTATTTT. Amino acid sequence: CASSQEVRVLRTDTQYF.

This clonotype occurred many times. The chain joins TRBV11-2 to TRBJ2-7, with D possibly being TRBD2 (6 bases). Trimming pared 2 bases from V and 5 bases from J, leaving 19 bases between. The CDR3 length is 16 residues. CDR1 is SGHAT, CDR2 FQNNGV, per germline. The CDR3 loop reads CASSLIPLQLAHEQYF. The CDR3 DNA follows: TGTGCCAGCAGCTTAATTCCCCTCCAGCTAGCGCACGAGCAGTACTTC.

The chain carries TRBV3-1 and TRBJ2-2; 8 bases map to TRBD2. Germline-derived CDR1 and CDR2 are LGHDT and YNNKEL (reference sequence). With V trimmed by 0 bases and J by 9 bases, 21 bases remained unmatched. The CDR3 length is 20 residues. The CDR3: CASSQDPISGAGGPTRELFF. CDR3 bases: TGTGCCAGCAGCCAAGACCCGATTTCTGGGGCGGGAGGACCGACCCGGGAGCTGTTTTTT.

This clonotype was counted a few times. The chain uses TRBV14 and TRBJ2-7; D perhaps matches TRBD2 (5 bases). The CDR3 has 14 residues. Germline V gene lookup returns CDR1 SGHDN and CDR2 FVKESK. Trimming took 3 bases from V and 0 from J, leaving 9 bases between them. The CDR3 protein is CASSHPGNSYEQYF. CDR3 sequence (DNA): TGTGCCAGCAGCCATCCCGGGAACTCCTACGAGCAGTACTTC. Combining the CDR3 with reference TRBV14 and TRBJ2-7 gives the whole variable domain EAGVTQFPSHSVIEKGQTVTLRCDPISGHDNLYWYRRVMGKEIKFLLHFVKESKQDESGMPNNRFLAERTGGTYSTLKVQPAELEDSGVYFCASSHPGNSYEQYFGPGTRLTVT.

This clonotype has ten or more counts. V gene TRBV4-1 combines with J gene TRBJ1-1; maybe TRBD1 (5 bases). Trimming shortened V by 4 bases and J by 0 bases, and 15 bases separated the two germline ends. Germline V gene sequence: CDR1 MGHRA, CDR2 YSYEKL. This CDR3 region has 16 residues. CDR3 in DNA: TGCGCCAGCAGCCTTGGGGCCGGCATTATGAACACTGAAGCTTTCTTT. Its protein is CASSLGAGIMNTEAFF.

Many counts were recorded for this clonotype. The chain recombines TRBV18 with TRBJ1-1; perhaps TRBD1 as D (5 bases). With 4 bases removed from V and 4 bases from J, the gap between germline ends came to 19 bases. Germline values: CDR1 KGHSH, CDR2 LQKENI. The CDR3 loop spans 16 amino acids. The CDR3 here is CASSLANTPRGTEAFF. For the CDR3, the DNA is TGTGCCAGCTCACTAGCAAATACACCGAGGGGCACTGAAGCTTTCTTT.

This chain links TRBV7-8 with TRBJ2-2, with 10 nucleotides matching TRBD2. The CDR3 spans 16 residues. From germline, CDR1 is SGHVS and CDR2 FQNEAQ. The V segment lost 5 bases and the J segment 5 bases; nucleotides outside the gene matches: 8. The CDR3 region is CASSQKRGGRTGELFF. The CDR3 DNA reads as TGTGCCAGCAGCCAGAAGCGGGGGGGCCGAACCGGGGAGCTGTTTTTT.

The V and J genes are TRBV6-6 and TRBJ2-1; D is undetermined. This CDR3 is 14 amino acids long. Between the trimmed V and J ends, which lost 6 bases and 0 bases, there was a span of 9 bases. CDR1 MNHNY and CDR2 SVGAGI come from the germline V gene (reference sequence). CDR3 sequence (DNA): TGTGCCAGCAGCAGCGACACCTCCTACAATGAGCAGTTCTTC. Its protein is CASSSDTSYNEQFF.

This clonotype was counted ten times or more. J is TRBJ1-4 and V is TRBV10-2; D unclear. The CDR3 has 14 amino acids. Germline V gene sequence: CDR1 WSHSY, CDR2 SAAADI. The V gene lost 3 bases and the J gene lost 5 bases, with 10 bases spanning the gap. The CDR3 bases are TGCGCCAGCAGTGAAGGCCCGCCGAATGAAAAACTGTTTTTT. Translated, it gives CASSEGPPNEKLFF.

This clonotype occurred a few times. The chain employs TRBV19 and TRBJ2-1, with 8 positions matching TRBD2. V shed 4 bases and J 3 bases; nucleotides not matched to a gene: 5. The CDR3 consists of 15 residues. Germline values: CDR1 LNHDA, CDR2 SQIVND (reference sequence). The CDR3 coding sequence is TGTGCCAGTAGTACCTCCGGGGGGGGCTACAATGAGCAGTTCTTC. Its translation is CASSTSGGGYNEQFF. The variable domain in full, completed from reference TRBV19 and TRBJ2-1, reads DGGITQSPKYLFRKEGQNVTLSCEQNLNHDAMYWYRQDPGQGLRLIYYSQIVNDFQKGDIAEGYSVSREKKESFPLTVTSAQKNPTAFYLCASSTSGGGYNEQFFGPGTRLTVL.